Presented here are 11 T cell receptor beta chains from one specimen sequenced in a study of beta chain features in type 1 diabetes. Expressed TCRB transcripts got sequenced, as all isolated RNA was reverse transcribed. Libraries were prepared by immunoSEQ multiplex PCR; TCRdb keeps only in-frame clonotypes and omits some of them. The sample carries some 240,000 clones, 15% to 20% recorded once. Overall study findings and caveats: Shorter TCRB CDR3s, moderately but significantly so, marked every one of the four CD4+ subsets in Type 1 diabetes patients.

What these receptors recognize is not known. Sequenced sample: naive CD4+ T cells from blood. The receptors shown here come from a man between 25 and 39 years old with type 1 diabetes.

The rearrangement links TRBV27 to TRBJ2-7, with TRBD1 identical over 8 bases. V was pared by 10 bases and J by 3 bases, with 14 bases of the junction left unmatched. From germline, CDR1 is MNHEY and CDR2 SMNVEV (reference sequence). The CDR3 loop spans 15 amino acids. Here the CDR3 reads CATQRAGQGLYEQYF. Written as DNA, the CDR3 is TGTGCCACCCAAAGGGCCGGACAGGGACTCTACGAGCAGTACTTC.

This clone showed up just a few times. The genes are TRBV7-9 and TRBJ2-6; D is unclear. Germline CDR1 reads SEHNR; CDR2 reads FQNEAQ (reference sequence). V was shortened by 5 bases and J by 0 bases, with 14 bases between the two germline ends. The CDR3 is made up of 17 amino acids. Here the CDR3 reads CASSPVEGISGANVLTF. Here the CDR3 DNA reads TGTGCCAGCAGCCCGGTGGAAGGGATCTCTGGGGCCAACGTCCTGACTTTC. The full variable domain, rest sourced from reference TRBV7-9 and TRBJ2-6, is DTGVSQNPRHKITKRGQNVTFRCDPISEHNRLYWYRQTLGQGPEFLTYFQNEAQLEKSRLLSDRFSAERPKGSFSTLEIQRTEQGDSAMYLCASSPVEGISGANVLTFGAGSRLTVL.

This clone has only a few counts. V is TRBV9 and J is TRBJ2-2; D not certain. The V and J ends lost 0 bases and 0 bases respectively, with 3 bases between them. Germline V gene data show CDR1 as SGDLS and CDR2 as YYNGEE. This CDR3 is built from 14 residues. CDR3 residues: CASSVGTNTGELFF. The CDR3 DNA reads TGTGCCAGCAGCGTAGGGACGAACACCGGGGAGCTGTTTTTT.

The V call is TRBV30, the J call TRBJ2-5; D remains unclear. The CDR3 sequence is 12 residues long. The V and J ends lost 3 bases and 1 base respectively, with 6 bases between them. Germline V gene sequence: CDR1 GTSNPN, CDR2 SVGIG (reference sequence). The CDR3 loop is CAWSISQETQYF. The CDR3 nucleotides are TGTGCCTGGAGCATCTCCCAAGAGACCCAGTACTTC.

This clone was detected a few times. This sequence joins TRBV29-1 and TRBJ1-4; 7 bases agree with TRBD1. The CDR3 sequence is 14 residues long. V dropped 7 bases and J dropped 4; count of bases not matched to a gene: 9. CDR1 is SQVTM and CDR2 is ANQGSEA in the germline V gene. CDR3 DNA sequence: TGCAGCGCTAGGACGGGACAGCTTAATGAAAAACTGTTTTTT. Protein product: CSARTGQLNEKLFF.

The CDR3 spells CASSLRSGTQYF. The CDR3 DNA sequence: TGTGCCAGCAGCCTCCGATCGGGTACGCAGTATTTT. This rearrangement joins TRBV7-3 to TRBJ2-3, with unresolved D. Per germline, CDR1 SGHTA and CDR2 FQGTGA. This CDR3 is 12 amino acids long. The V and J ends lost 5 bases and 8 bases respectively, with 11 bases between them.

The chain carries TRBV12-1 and TRBJ2-7; TRBD1 is taken as the D call from the table, unchecked against the DNA. TRBV12-1 is noted as a pseudogene. The CDR3 is 11 amino acids. The CDR3 reads CASPQVREQYF. Here the CDR3 DNA reads TGTGCCAGTCCGCAGGTCCGGGAGCAGTACTTC.

As for this clone: Other DNA sequences in this specimen translate into the identical CDR3. V and J are TRBV29-1 and TRBJ1-4; D may be TRBD1 (5 bases). The germline V gene encodes CDR1 SQVTM and CDR2 ANQGSEA. V was cut by 4 bases and J by 5 bases, with 11 bases left in between. The CDR3 spans 13 residues. The CDR3 loop is CSVARGANEKLFF. The CDR3 bases are TGCAGCGTTGCTCGCGGGGCCAATGAAAAACTGTTTTTT.

This clone came up a few times. This sequence joins TRBV29-1 and TRBJ2-7, with D maybe TRBD1 (5 bases). CDR1 is SQVTM and CDR2 is ANQGSEA in the germline V gene. The CDR3 covers 13 residues. V was shortened by 6 bases and J by 2 bases, with 14 bases between the two germline ends. The CDR3 DNA follows: TGCAGCGTGAAGGCAGGGAACCCCTACGAGCAGTACTTC. This encodes CSVKAGNPYEQYF.

The chain joins TRBV4-2 to TRBJ2-3; D might be TRBD1 (6 bases). This CDR3 contains 13 residues. The V end lost 1 base, the J end lost 10 bases, and 12 bases lay between the germline ends. Germline CDR1 is LGHNA and CDR2 is YNFKEQ. The CDR3 DNA reads as TGTGCCAGCAGCCAAGTAGGGGGTGATGCGCAGTATTTT. Protein: CASSQVGGDAQYF.

On this clone itself: Other nucleotide sequences in the sample specify the same CDR3. The chain carries TRBV20-1 and TRBJ2-1; the D is unclear. This CDR3 spans 11 amino acids. CDR1 is DFQATT, CDR2 SNEGSKA, per germline (reference sequence). V was clipped by 1 base and J by 7 bases, with 5 bases between them. CDR3 residues: CSARGPNEQFF. The CDR3 bases are TGCAGTGCTAGAGGGCCAAATGAGCAGTTCTTC.